Listed here is a single T cell receptor (beta chain). This clonotype has just a few counts. What antigen it recognizes has not been identified. The input lacks base qualities; no much larger clone sits a single base away. This sample was taken from a study of T cells after yellow fever vaccination (dated 2019 in TCRdb). In terms of the full investigation: The SMART-Seq v4 Ultra Low Input RNA kit was used to prepare libraries from fractions with low cell numbers. To track T-cell clones before and after primary and booster YFV17D yellow fever vaccination, bulk TCR alpha and beta repertoires were sequenced longitudinally. Two healthy male donors, one aged 18 to 29 and one aged 30 to 39 years, were included in the cohort. Blood was collected at multiple timepoints before and after primary and secondary immunization, and bulk PBMC replicates and cell subsets were isolated.

Explained via the paper, the treatment or condition label denotes: live attenuated yellow fever vaccine strain. Two biological replicates of bulk PBMCs were collected at each blood-draw timepoint. PBMCs were isolated from peripheral blood using a standard Ficoll-Paque protocol. TriZol was used to extract RNA from bulk PBMCs, CD4 and CD8 fractions, and dextramer-positive and dextramer-negative fractions. Summary of the overall study and its limitations: A small fraction of clonotypes appeared in both the CD4 and CD8 compartments, likely as a result of convergent recombination. Computational filtering was required because FACS-sorted repertoires could contain abundant contaminating clonotypes from the bulk population. Only a couple of donors were included in the study, so the extent to which the findings can be generalized is limited. The secondary T-cell response was weaker than the primary response but faster, peaking on day 5 instead of day 15. After the booster, most clones that had expanded after primary vaccination were detected again (almost 97% of CD4 and under 90% of CD8), suggesting broad maintenance of memory.

Trimmed from V: 5 bases; trimmed from J: 5 bases; junction bases lacking a gene match: 10. The CDR3 starts with the cysteine, ends with the phenylalanine, and has 15 residues. Left in the record is the CDR3 DNA by itself, 45 bases read in frame from the first base. Taken from the germline V gene, the CDR1 and CDR2 loops are SGHVS and FNYEAQ. The run used an Illumina NovaSeq 6000. TCR cDNA was synthesized by 5'RACE template switching, through which a universal primer site and unique molecular identifiers were introduced. cDNA synthesis was primed from both the TCR alpha and TCR beta constant segments. Two PCR steps were used to amplify libraries, with sample barcodes and sequencing adapters being added in the second step. Sequencing of libraries was performed on Illumina HiSeq 2500 (2x100 bp) or NovaSeq (2x150 bp). For the original study's pipeline: MIGEC was used to demultiplex reads and collapse the reads into UMI consensus sequences, and MiXCR was used for V(D)J alignment. Vaccine-responding clonotypes were identified with edgeR using replicate PBMC samples, with FDR below 0.01 and a log2 fold change above 5 up to day 15 being required. Bulk clonotypes were assigned CD4 or CD8 identity according to which sequenced CD4 or CD8 repertoire held them at higher abundance. TCRdb took the public reads, trimmed them with fastp at Q25, ran MiXCR for clone calling and kept in-frame beta chains. Each CDR3 protein gets just one entry, which takes the most common genes and DNA from the rows behind it. It is TCRdb's table, rather than the study itself, that gives the V and J calls and clone size. Counted in this sample were over 300,000 distinct CDR3 sequences; around 3.6% of them appeared once. The ten biggest clones cover roughly a quarter of the sample.

The sequences come from PBMCs, collected on the day of the yellow fever booster vaccination. The chain couples TRBV7-6 to TRBJ2-5; 8 bases in the junction line up with TRBD1. This TCR was recovered from a man between 18 and 29 years old who received the YFV17D yellow fever vaccine. The CDR3 here reads CASSRLDRAIETQYF. The nucleotide sequence reads as follows: TGTGCCAGCAGCCGACTGGACAGGGCTATCGAGACCCAGTACTTC.